This T cell receptor beta chain is drawn from a study of T cells expressing NK-cell markers. About the research overall: According to the study, TCR beta repertoires originated from sorted CD3+CD56+NKG2C+, CD3+CD56+NKG2C- and CD3+CD56-NKG2C+ T cells. HCMV serostatus: seven of eight sequenced donors positive, one negative.

Details on this clonotype: Its antigen is currently unknown.

Study-wide points: In four donors, these clonotypes also led the CD3+CD56-NKG2C+ fraction.

TCRdb re-called the 5' RACE reads; every CDR3 protein appears as one record, without DNA. The table for this sample gives fewer than 400,000 distinct CDR3 sequences. The V gene's germline CDR1 is MNHEY and CDR2 SVGEGT. The CDR3 sequence is 14 residues long. This sequence originates from a woman between 50 and 59 years old in good health. Sequenced input: blood T cells: a sorted CD56 or NKG2C T cell subset, CD4+ or CD8+ T cells, or bulk PBMC T cells (not recorded which). The chain employs TRBV6-2 or TRBV6-3 and TRBJ2-2. The CDR3 loop is CASKPSGNTGELFF.